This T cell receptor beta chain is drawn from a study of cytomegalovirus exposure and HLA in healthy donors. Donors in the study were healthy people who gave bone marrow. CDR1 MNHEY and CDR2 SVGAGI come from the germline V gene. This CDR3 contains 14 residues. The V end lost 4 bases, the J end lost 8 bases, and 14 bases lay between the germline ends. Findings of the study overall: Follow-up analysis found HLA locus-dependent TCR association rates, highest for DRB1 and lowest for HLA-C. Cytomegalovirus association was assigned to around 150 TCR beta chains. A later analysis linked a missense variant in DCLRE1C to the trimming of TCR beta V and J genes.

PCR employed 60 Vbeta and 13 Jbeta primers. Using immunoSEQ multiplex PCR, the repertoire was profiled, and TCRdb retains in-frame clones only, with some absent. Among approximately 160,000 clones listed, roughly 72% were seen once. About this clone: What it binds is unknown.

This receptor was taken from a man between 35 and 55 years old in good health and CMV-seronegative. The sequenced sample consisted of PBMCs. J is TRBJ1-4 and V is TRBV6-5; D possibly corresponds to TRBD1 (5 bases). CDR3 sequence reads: CASSSPGLFEKLFF. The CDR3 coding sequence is TGTGCCAGCAGTTCCCCGGGACTTTTCGAAAAACTGTTTTTT.